Below, 30 T cell receptor beta chains from the same sample are listed, as sequenced in a study of T cells after yellow fever vaccination. TCRdb ran MiXCR on the 5' RACE reads and lists one entry per CDR3 protein. The table includes some 32,000 distinct CDR3 sequences, around 7% detected once. The starting material was PBMCs, either bulk or a sorted T-cell subset (CD4+, CD8+, memory, or dextramer-sorted; not recorded which), obtained on the day of the first yellow fever vaccination. The receptor set was obtained from a man in his late teens or twenties who received the YFV17D yellow fever vaccine.

The rearrangement uses TRBV7-2 and TRBJ2-2; TRBD1 might be the D (6 bases). Germline CDR1 is SGHTA and CDR2 is FQGNSA. The V and J ends lost 5 bases and 6 bases respectively, with 13 bases between them. This CDR3 region has 14 residues. Written as DNA, the CDR3 is TGTGCCAGCAGCCCGGACAGTAGGGCCGGGGAGCTGTTTTTT. Amino acid sequence: CASSPDSRAGELFF.

The table lists this clonotype with a few counts. The chain recombines TRBV5-4 with TRBJ2-5, with D unresolved. The length of the CDR3 is 12 residues. V lost 3 bases to trimming and J lost 1 base, with 4 bases between them. Germline V gives CDR1 SGHNT, CDR2 YYREEE (reference sequence). In nucleotides, the CDR3 is TGTGCCAGCAGCTCCATCCAAGAGACCCAGTACTTC. It codes for CASSSIQETQYF.

This clonotype was picked up many times. The V call is TRBV11-2, the J call TRBJ2-1; D call uncertain. Trimming cost V 0 bases and J 1 base, with 16 bases left between them. The CDR3 is 18 residues long. CDR1 is SGHAT, CDR2 FQNNGV, per germline. This chain's CDR3 is CASSLDQVLSFSYNEQFF. The CDR3 region has the DNA TGTGCCAGCAGCTTAGATCAGGTGTTATCTTTTTCCTACAATGAGCAGTTCTTC.

The sample holds a few counts of this clonotype. The chain links TRBV7-2 to TRBJ1-5; 10 nucleotides match TRBD1. The CDR3 is made up of 16 amino acids. The ends lost 2 bases at V and 7 bases at J; junction bases unmatched: 8. CDR1 SGHTA and CDR2 FQGNSA come from the germline V gene. CDR3 amino acids: CASSLKATGGHQPQHF. In DNA, the CDR3 is TGTGCCAGCAGCTTAAAGGCGACAGGGGGCCACCAGCCCCAGCATTTT. Complete variable domain (other parts from reference TRBV7-2 and TRBJ1-5): GAGVSQSPSNKVTEKGKDVELRCDPISGHTALYWYRQSLGQGLEFLIYFQGNSAPDKSGLPSDRFSAERTGGSVSTLTIQRTQQEDSAVYLCASSLKATGGHQPQHFGDGTRLSIL.

This clonotype showed up many times. This CDR3 reads CSASNNQPQHF. Written as DNA, the CDR3 is TGCAGTGCCTCCAACAATCAGCCCCAGCATTTT. The chain has TRBV20-1 and TRBJ1-5; D call uncertain. CDR1 DFQATT and CDR2 SNEGSKA come from the germline V gene (reference sequence). The germline V and J ends were trimmed by 6 bases and 3 bases, with 6 bases remaining between them. The CDR3 contains 11 residues.

Many counts were recorded for this clonotype. This chain connects TRBV11-3 to TRBJ2-2, with no clear D. CDR1 and CDR2 from the germline V gene are SGHNT and YENEEA. CDR3 length equals 13 residues. The ends were cut back, 6 bases at V and 2 bases at J, with 7 bases in the middle. CDR3: CASSPPNTGELFF. In DNA form, the CDR3 reads TGTGCCAGCAGTCCACCCAACACCGGGGAGCTGTTTTTT.

This clonotype was counted many times. The V call is TRBV24-1, the J call TRBJ2-1; TRBD2 agrees at 10 bases. With 4 bases clipped from V and 14 bases from J, the junction kept 4 bases outside the gene matches. Germline loops: CDR1 KGHDR, CDR2 SFDVKD. This CDR3 is 12 amino acids long. The CDR3 bases are TGTGCCACCAGTGACCCCGGGACTAGCGAGTTCTTC. This sequence encodes CATSDPGTSEFF.

This clonotype was found a few times. V and J are TRBV7-7 and TRBJ2-3, with D unclear. V dropped 5 bases and J dropped 6 bases, with 9 bases sitting between them. The CDR3 extends over 12 amino acids. Germline V gene data show CDR1 as SSHAT and CDR2 as FNYEAQ (reference sequence). The CDR3: CASSPGGDTQYF. The CDR3 DNA reads TGTGCCAGCAGCCCAGGTGGGGATACGCAGTATTTT.

This clonotype was detected ten times or more. The chain carries TRBV11-1 and TRBJ2-1, with 8 bases fitting TRBD1. CDR3 length: 18 residues. Germline lookup yields CDR1 SGHAT and CDR2 FQDESV (reference sequence). V gave up 3 bases and J gave up 4 bases; unmatched junction bases: 14. CDR3 residues: CASSFQQGDGREYNEQFF. CDR3 nucleotides: TGTGCCAGCAGCTTTCAACAGGGGGACGGCAGGGAATACAATGAGCAGTTCTTC. Full variable domain (outside the CDR3, taken from reference TRBV11-1 and TRBJ2-1): EAEVAQSPRYKITEKSQAVAFWCDPISGHATLYWYRQILGQGPELLVQFQDESVVDDSQLPKDRFSAERLKGVDSTLKIQPAELGDSAMYLCASSFQQGDGREYNEQFFGPGTRLTVL.

In its sample, this clonotype was seen a few times. The J gene is TRBJ1-1, the V gene TRBV29-1; D gene ambiguous. There are 11 residues in the CDR3. CDR1 and CDR2 (germline): SQVTM, ANQGSEA. DNA for the CDR3: TGCAGAGCCAACCAGAACACTGAAGCTTTCTTT. Residues: CRANQNTEAFF. Together with reference TRBV29-1 and TRBJ1-1, the CDR3 gives the full variable domain: SAVISQKPSRDICQRGTSLTIQCQVDSQVTMMFWYRQQPGQSLTLIATANQGSEATYESGFVIDKFPISRPNLTFSTLTVSNMSPEDSSIYLCRANQNTEAFFGQGTRLTVV.

By frequency in the sample, this clonotype is medium-sized. The chain joins TRBV6-1 to TRBJ2-5, with TRBD2 identical over 12 bases. The length of the CDR3 is 15 residues. V lost 2 bases to trimming and J lost 2 bases; unmatched junction nucleotides: 0. CDR1 MNHNS and CDR2 SASEGT come from the germline V gene. CDR3 loop: CASSELAGGQETQYF. CDR3 nucleotide sequence: TGTGCCAGCAGTGAACTAGCGGGGGGGCAAGAGACCCAGTACTTC.

This clonotype was counted at least ten times. The V and J genes are TRBV7-9 and TRBJ2-1, with D perhaps matching TRBD2 (5 bases). This CDR3 comprises 16 residues. Trimming removed 6 bases at V and 10 bases at J, with 25 bases between. Germline V CDR1 and CDR2: SEHNR, FQNEAQ (reference sequence). CDR3 residues: CASSPPGSGILEEQFF. For the CDR3, the DNA is TGTGCCAGCAGTCCCCCGGGGTCGGGTATCTTGGAAGAGCAGTTCTTC.

This clonotype was observed at least ten times. The gene calls are TRBV21-1 and TRBJ1-6; TRBD1 is the table's D call, not checked against the DNA. TRBV21-1 is designated a pseudogene. The CDR3 is 14 residues long. Written as DNA, the CDR3 is TGTGCCAGCAGCAAATTACAGGGCAATTCACCCCTCCACTTT. As protein: CASSKLQGNSPLHF.

Ten or more counts support this clonotype. The chain uses TRBV20-1 and TRBJ2-1; D might be TRBD1 (6 bases). This CDR3 has 15 residues. Trimming pared 0 bases from V and 2 bases from J, leaving 11 bases between. Germline CDR1 reads DFQATT; CDR2 reads SNEGSKA (reference sequence). CDR3 nucleotides: TGCAGTGCTAGAGATTCGACAGGCCCCTACAATGAGCAGTTCTTC. Protein sequence: CSARDSTGPYNEQFF.

This clonotype was counted at least ten times. This chain uses TRBV18 with TRBJ2-2; perhaps TRBD1 as D (5 bases). Looked up from germline, CDR1 is KGHSH and CDR2 is LQKENI. The CDR3 contains 15 residues. Trimming left V 1 base short and J 0 bases short, with 6 bases between. The CDR3 region has the DNA TGTGCCAGCTCACCACAGGGGACGAACACCGGGGAGCTGTTTTTT. Amino acid sequence: CASSPQGTNTGELFF.

The sample holds many counts of this clonotype. The rearrangement joins TRBV19 to TRBJ2-7; D remains ambiguous. The germline V gene encodes CDR1 LNHDA and CDR2 SQIVND (reference sequence). V lost 8 bases to trimming and J lost 2 bases, with 13 bases between them. This CDR3 spans 13 amino acids. CDR3 nucleotide sequence: TGTGCCAGTCGAGACCGGGCGACCTACGAGCAGTACTTC. Translated, it gives CASRDRATYEQYF.

This clonotype was seen at least ten times. The rearrangement links TRBV12-3 or TRBV12-4 to TRBJ1-1; 7 positions match TRBD1. The CDR3 consists of 14 residues. Germline trimming cut 6 bases from V and 3 bases from J; bases unmatched to any gene: 7. CDR3 bases: TGTGCCAGCAGCAATTTACAGGGGTACACTGAAGCTTTCTTT. Its translation is CASSNLQGYTEAFF.

This clonotype has ten or more counts. The chain recombines TRBV20-1 with TRBJ2-5, with D tentatively TRBD1 (6 bases). Trimming removed 4 bases at V and 5 bases at J, with 17 bases between. CDR1 and CDR2 (germline): DFQATT, SNEGSKA (reference sequence). CDR3 size: 14 residues. CDR3: CSATNRVTRETQYF. The CDR3 bases are TGCAGTGCTACCAACAGGGTCACTCGGGAGACCCAGTACTTC.

This clonotype was recorded many times. The J gene is TRBJ2-7, the V gene TRBV7-6; D call uncertain. Germline lookup yields CDR1 SGHVS and CDR2 FNYEAQ. This CDR3 has 11 residues. The V and J ends lost 5 bases and 4 bases respectively, with 6 bases between them. The CDR3 region is CASSNGYEQYF. The CDR3 DNA reads as TGTGCCAGCAGCAATGGGTACGAGCAGTACTTC.

This clonotype occurred a few times. The chain uses TRBV7-2 and TRBJ2-1; 10 positions agree with TRBD1. V lost 5 bases, J lost 10 bases, and 5 bases stayed unmatched. The CDR3 spans 13 residues. Germline V lookup: CDR1 SGHTA, CDR2 FQGNSA. The DNA for the CDR3 is TGTGCCAGCAGCGCGACAGGGGGCTGGGAGCAGTTCTTC. Translated: CASSATGGWEQFF.

The table lists this clonotype with many counts. The chain is built from TRBV20-1 and TRBJ2-1; D gene ambiguous. This CDR3 has 13 amino acids. In germline, CDR1 is DFQATT, CDR2 SNEGSKA (reference sequence). With 6 bases removed from V and 4 bases from J, the gap between germline ends came to 13 bases. The CDR3 DNA reads TGCAGTGCCTCTACCGATCGATACAATGAGCAGTTCTTC. Translating it yields CSASTDRYNEQFF.

Many counts were recorded for this clonotype. The rearrangement uses TRBV2 and TRBJ2-2; 9 bases align to TRBD2. Germline V gene lookup returns CDR1 SNHLY and CDR2 FYNNEI. J gave up 2 bases and V 6 bases, and 4 bases lay outside the gene matches. This CDR3 spans 15 amino acids. The chain's CDR3 is CASRTGTSNTGELFF. The CDR3 coding sequence is TGTGCCAGCAGAACCGGGACTAGCAACACCGGGGAGCTGTTTTTT.

This clonotype was seen just once. One end of the junction varies from germline; a read error may be responsible. The chain joins TRBV12-3 or TRBV12-4 to TRBJ2-3; 7 bases are a match to TRBD1. The CDR3 length is 19 residues. Here the CDR3 reads CASSTDRVSQSHDADTQYF. CDR3 bases: TGTGCTAGCAGCACTGACAGGGTCTCTCAAAGCCACGATGCCGATACGCAGTATTTT.

This clonotype was detected a few times. V gene TRBV4-2 combines with J gene TRBJ1-2, with 9 positions matching TRBD1. The CDR3 sequence is 14 residues long. The junction had 5 bases not matched to a gene; V was cut back by 1 base and J by 8 bases. CDR1 LGHNA and CDR2 YNFKEQ come from the germline V gene. CDR3 nucleotides: TGTGCCAGCAGCCAAGGGGGACAGGGAGGCGGCTACACCTTC. It yields the protein CASSQGGQGGGYTF.

The table lists this clonotype with many counts. The rearrangement uses TRBV7-2 and TRBJ2-4; D is perhaps TRBD1 or TRBD2 (5 bases each). Germline V gene lookup returns CDR1 SGHTA and CDR2 FQGNSA. V was trimmed by 5 bases and J by 4 bases, leaving 18 bases between them. There are 16 residues in the CDR3. The CDR3: CASSPNPGTGKNIQYF. Written as DNA, the CDR3 is TGTGCCAGCAGCCCCAACCCCGGGACGGGGAAAAACATTCAGTACTTC.

Ten or more counts support this clonotype. The chain uses TRBV20-1 and TRBJ2-3; 7 bases line up with TRBD2. Germline CDR1 reads DFQATT; CDR2 reads SNEGSKA (reference sequence). V was pared by 0 bases and J by 6 bases, with 6 bases of the junction left unmatched. The CDR3 sequence is 14 residues long. The chain's CDR3 is CSARDLVGGDTQYF. In DNA, the CDR3 is TGCAGTGCTAGAGATCTGGTCGGGGGGGATACGCAGTATTTT.

At least ten counts were recorded for this clonotype. The V and J genes are TRBV7-2 and TRBJ2-7; D perhaps matches TRBD1 (6 bases). This CDR3 contains 12 residues. Germline CDR1 reads SGHTA; CDR2 reads FQGNSA. Trimming pared 4 bases from V and 7 bases from J, leaving 11 bases between. This CDR3 is CASSSDRYEQYF. For the CDR3, the DNA is TGTGCCAGCAGCTCGGACAGATATGAGCAGTACTTC.

This clonotype was observed many times. The rearrangement links TRBV5-1 to TRBJ2-5; the match to TRBD1 covers 8 bases. CDR1 is SGHRS and CDR2 is YFSETQ in the germline V gene. The ends lost 2 bases at V and 3 bases at J; junction bases unmatched: 3. This CDR3 has 14 amino acids. CDR3 sequence (DNA): TGCGCCAGCAGCTTCCAGGGGGCAGAAGAGACCCAGTACTTC. Translating gives CASSFQGAEETQYF.

This clonotype was observed at least ten times. The chain uses TRBV11-2 and TRBJ2-3, with D unclear. Trimming removed 1 base from V and 14 bases from J, with 10 bases in between. Per the germline V gene, CDR1 is SGHAT and CDR2 is FQNNGV. This CDR3 region has 11 residues. CDR3 residues: CASSLGRRLYF. The CDR3 region has the DNA TGTGCCAGCAGCTTAGGTAGAAGGTTGTATTTT.

This clonotype was observed a few times. The V call is TRBV7-2, the J call TRBJ2-5; tentative D call: TRBD1 (6 bases). Between the trimmed V and J ends, which lost 6 bases and 2 bases, there was a span of 13 bases. The CDR3 is 14 residues long. Looked up from germline, CDR1 is SGHTA and CDR2 is FQGNSA. CDR3 sequence (DNA): TGTGCCAGCAGAGCCGACAGGTCTCAAGAGACCCAGTACTTC. Amino acids: CASRADRSQETQYF.